This note documents a single T cell receptor (beta chain) sequence. This specimen belongs to a study of blood T cell repertoires in COVID-19. Turning to the study itself: From T cells, B-cell-depleted T cells, or PBMCs came the material, which was cDNA or gDNA.

TCRdb's table, derived via immunoSEQ multiplex PCR, lists solely in-frame clones and lacks some. Altogether a few hundred thousand clones are present, over 80% being singletons, with the ten largest covering approximately 5%. CDR1 is LGHDT and CDR2 is YNNKEL in the germline V gene (reference sequence). This CDR3 has 14 amino acids. The V and J ends lost 4 bases and 3 bases, in that order; junction bases with no gene match: 3. Participant age was about 18 to 89 years, and participants resided in about 25 US areas. Allocation to cohorts depended on clinical history reported by the participants. Donors in Cohort 3 counted as recovered after two negative PCRs, clearance, or symptom resolution.

The sequence was collected from a woman between 50 and 59 years old who had recovered from COVID-19. Sequenced input: PBMCs or T cells enriched from blood (not recorded which). The V and J genes are TRBV3-1 (or the pseudogene TRBV3-2) and TRBJ2-7; 10 nucleotides match TRBD2. CDR3 in amino acids: CASSPGTSVYEQYF. CDR3 in DNA: TGTGCCAGCAGCCCTGGGACTAGCGTCTACGAGCAGTACTTC.